Following are 9 T cell receptor beta chains from one sample sequenced in a study of siplizumab effects on memory and regulatory T cells. Sequencing used immunoSEQ multiplex PCR; TCRdb keeps in-frame clones, though not all of them. The repertoire holds around 82,000 clones, with 90% to 95% as singletons. The specimen sequenced was CD8+ T cells sorted from blood. The receptors derive from a human donor in good health.

The count of this clone is one. The genes are TRBV19 and TRBJ1-1, with a weak D call TRBD1 (5 bases). The CDR3 runs to 14 residues. Germline CDR1 LNHDA, CDR2 SQIVND (reference sequence). V was pared by 3 bases and J by 2 bases, with 10 bases between. CDR3 in DNA: TGTGCCAGTAGTATTTTAGACAGCAACACTGAAGCTTTCTTT. Amino acid sequence: CASSILDSNTEAFF.

The chain uses TRBV27 and TRBJ2-5; D gene uncertain. Germline CDR1 MNHEY, CDR2 SMNVEV (reference sequence). The V and J ends lost 3 bases and 3 bases respectively, with 14 bases between them. The CDR3 has 15 amino acids. The CDR3 spells CASSFAWAGEETQYF. The DNA for the CDR3 is TGTGCCAGCAGTTTCGCCTGGGCAGGAGAAGAGACCCAGTACTTC.

This chain joins TRBV5-1 and TRBJ2-7; D might be TRBD1 (5 bases). V was pared by 3 bases and J by 3 bases, with 16 bases between. The CDR3 is 15 amino acids. In germline, CDR1 is SGHRS, CDR2 YFSETQ. The CDR3, as DNA: TGCGCCAGCAGCTCCTGGGGCGGAACCGGCTACGAGCAGTACTTC. This codes for CASSSWGGTGYEQYF.

CDR3 DNA sequence: TGTGCCAGCAGTTCACCGACTAGCGGGGGGCCTAGCTCCTACGAGCAGTACTTC. Its protein is CASSSPTSGGPSSYEQYF. The chain is built from TRBV27 and TRBJ2-7; 13 bases are a match to TRBD2. The CDR3 extends over 18 amino acids. Germline assignment: CDR1 MNHEY and CDR2 SMNVEV (reference sequence). V shed 4 bases, J shed 0 bases, and the junction held 9 bases outside the gene matches.

The chain has TRBV6-6 and TRBJ1-2, with D hard to call. Trimming stripped 0 bases from V and 7 bases from J, with 18 bases between. The CDR3 consists of 16 residues. CDR1 and CDR2 from the germline V gene are MNHNY and SVGAGI (reference sequence). The DNA of the CDR3 is TGTGCCAGCAGTTACTCCCCAGGAGTACCTACGGGTGGCTACACCTTC. It yields the protein CASSYSPGVPTGGYTF.

The CDR3 DNA sequence: TGTGCCAGCAGCTCCACAGATACGCAGTATTTT. Translation gives CASSSTDTQYF. The chain links TRBV5-4 to TRBJ2-3; no reliable D call. Trimming stripped 3 bases from V and 2 bases from J, with 1 base between. This CDR3 spans 11 amino acids. Germline V gene sequence: CDR1 SGHNT, CDR2 YYREEE (reference sequence).

V and J are TRBV5-6 and TRBJ2-3; D ambiguous. The CDR3 has 13 residues. CDR1 is SGHDT, CDR2 YYEEEE, per germline. Trimming removed 4 bases from V and 2 bases from J, with 8 bases in between. CDR3 region: CASSPENTDTQYF. As DNA, the CDR3 is TGTGCCAGCAGCCCGGAAAACACAGATACGCAGTATTTT. The full variable domain, rest sourced from reference TRBV5-6 and TRBJ2-3, is DAGVTQSPTHLIKTRGQQVTLRCSPKSGHDTVSWYQQALGQGPQFIFQYYEEEERQRGNFPDRFSGHQFPNYSSELNVNALLLGDSALYLCASSPENTDTQYFGPGTRLTVL.

The CDR3 loop is CASSFNPTGGGGQPQHF. The DNA of the CDR3 is TGTGCCAGCAGTTTCAACCCTACAGGGGGCGGGGGGCAGCCCCAGCATTTT. This chain connects TRBV27 to TRBJ1-5; the match to TRBD1 covers 9 bases. This CDR3 has 17 residues. Looked up from germline, CDR1 is MNHEY and CDR2 is SMNVEV (reference sequence). Trimming removed 3 bases from V and 7 bases from J; junction bases left unmatched: 13.

J is TRBJ1-2 and V is TRBV25-1; the D gene is possibly TRBD1 (5 bases). This CDR3 spans 18 amino acids. Germline V lookup: CDR1 MGHDK, CDR2 SYGVNS. V was clipped by 2 bases and J by 6 bases, with 25 bases between them. The CDR3 DNA is TGTGCCAGCAGTGAACTGGGACTCCTCAGACCAGGTCGGAATGGCTACACCTTC. Its protein product is CASSELGLLRPGRNGYTF.